A selection of T cell receptor beta chains follows, all from one sample in a study of blood T cell repertoires in COVID-19. The table came from immunoSEQ multiplex PCR; TCRdb's copy has only in-frame clones and leaves some out. The top ten hold 10% of the sample, which has around 200,000 clones, around 80% seen once. The sequenced sample was peripheral blood. The receptors were sampled from a woman older than 75 with acute or convalescent COVID-19. Each CDR3 is given with its conserved first and last residue. Each record gives: clone size, J gene, V gene, D gene, CDR3 DNA, CDR3 protein. D genes are given only for firm matches. Size values are once, few and many counts, or a class for expanded clones, and some rows have none.

. TRBJ1-2 TRBV4-3 . TGCGCCAGCAGCCCTACGGGGTCGGGGAACTATGGCTACACCTTC CASSPTGSGNYGYTF
. TRBJ2-7 TRBV3-1/TRBV3-2 TRBD1 TGTGCCAGCAGACCGGGACAGGGGAACAACGAGCAGTACTTC CASRPGQGNNEQYF
. TRBJ2-1 TRBV6-1 TRBD2 TGTGCCAGCAGTGCCCCGCCGGGCCTAGCGGGGTACAATGAGCAGTTCTTC CASSAPPGLAGYNEQFF
. TRBJ1-5 TRBV23-1 . TGCGCCAGCAGTCAATCAACGGGAGACGAAATCCAGCCCCAGCATTTT CASSQSTGDEIQPQHF
. TRBJ2-7 TRBV18 TRBD1 TGTGCCAGCTCACCACGGACAGGGGGGGATGGCGAGCAGTACTTC CASSPRTGGDGEQYF
. TRBJ1-1 TRBV18 . TGTGCCAGCTCACCAGCACGGGGAGATAACACTGAAGCTTTCTTT CASSPARGDNTEAFF
. TRBJ1-1 TRBV7-9 . TGTGCCAGCAGTCCCTCCGGGGGGCACACTGAAGCTTTCTTT CASSPSGGHTEAFF
. TRBJ1-6 TRBV10-1 . TGCGCCAGCAGTGAATCGTGGACGGGGAATTCACCCCTCCACTTT CASSESWTGNSPLHF
. TRBJ2-7 TRBV7-6 TRBD1 TGTGCCAGCAGTGATATATCGGGACAGGGAGTTAACTTC CASSDISGQGVNF
. TRBJ1-4 TRBV7-6 . TGTGCCAGCAGCTTAGCAATAGGGGGAACTAATGAAAAACTGTTTTTT CASSLAIGGTNEKLFF
. TRBJ2-7 TRBV5-1 . TGCGCCAGCAGCTTGGGAGGGGGGGCTGGCGAGCAGTACTTC CASSLGGGAGEQYF
. TRBJ1-1 TRBV24-1 . TGTGCCACCAGTGACAGGAACACTGAAGCTTTCTTT CATSDRNTEAFF
. TRBJ1-2 TRBV28 . TGTGCCTCAAAAAGCGGGGGGGCGCCAGGAGGCTATGGCTACACCTTC CASKSGGAPGGYGYTF
. TRBJ1-2 TRBV2 . TGTGCCAGCAGTGAATACGTCGGGGAACGGGGCTACACCTTC CASSEYVGERGYTF
. TRBJ2-6 TRBV18 . TGTGCCAGCTCCCCCGAGGGCGGCTCTGGGGCCAACGTCCTGACTTTC CASSPEGGSGANVLTF
. TRBJ2-2 TRBV6-2/TRBV6-3 . TGTGCCAGCAGTTATTCGGTCGGGGAGCTGTTTTTT CASSYSVGELFF
. TRBJ1-1 TRBV5-8 . TGTGCCAGTAAGAGGTGGACTGAAGCTTTCTTT CASKRWTEAFF
. TRBJ1-2 TRBV11-2 TRBD1 TGTGCCAGCAGCTCCCGATTAGACAGGGTTGGCTACACCTTC CASSSRLDRVGYTF
. TRBJ1-4 TRBV10-3 TRBD1 TGTGCCATCAGCGCGACAGGGGGCATCGCTAATGAAAAACTGTTTTTT CAISATGGIANEKLFF
. TRBJ1-6 TRBV12-3/TRBV12-4 TRBD1 TGTGCCAGCAGTCGGACAGGGTATTCACCCCTCCACTTT CASSRTGYSPLHF
few TRBJ1-1 TRBV19 . TGTGCCAGTAGTATAGGGCAGCATCGAGGCACTGAAGCTTTCTTT CASSIGQHRGTEAFF
. TRBJ1-5 TRBV9 TRBD1 TGTGCCAGCAGCGCAAATCAGGGGGGTCAGCCCCAGCATTTT CASSANQGGQPQHF
. TRBJ1-1 TRBV7-8 . TGTGCCAGCAGCTTCGGACAGTCAACTGAAGCTTTCTTT CASSFGQSTEAFF
. TRBJ1-3 TRBV14 . TGTGCCAGCAGCCAAGTGGGCGTTTCCCTCTCTGGAAACACCATATATTTT CASSQVGVSLSGNTIYF
. TRBJ2-3 TRBV27 TRBD1 TGTGCCAGCGGCAAGGACAGGGGGCAGGATACGCAGTATTTT CASGKDRGQDTQYF
. TRBJ2-1 TRBV6-2/TRBV6-3 TRBD1 TGTGCCAGCAGTTACCAGAGGCCAGGGGGCTCCTACAATGAGCAGTTCTTC CASSYQRPGGSYNEQFF
. TRBJ2-3 TRBV4-2 TRBD2 TGTGCCAGCAGCCCGGAGGGAGCGGGGGACACAGATACGCAGTATTTT CASSPEGAGDTDTQYF
. TRBJ1-5 TRBV28 . TGTGCCAGCAGTTTCCACCCCCAGGGCAATCAGCCCCAGCATTTT CASSFHPQGNQPQHF
. TRBJ2-7 TRBV3-1/TRBV3-2 . TGTGCCAGCAGCCAAGACTACTACGAGCAGTACTTC CASSQDYYEQYF
. TRBJ1-5 TRBV30 TRBD1 TGTGCCTGGAGTGGTCCCGGGACAGGTAACCAGCCCCAGCATTTT CAWSGPGTGNQPQHF
. TRBJ1-5 TRBV15 . TGTGCCACCAGCCGGGGGACCGGCCAGCCCCAGCATTTT CATSRGTGQPQHF
. TRBJ1-5 TRBV5-6 TRBD1 TGTGCCAGCAGCCTATACCATTCGACAGGGCATCAGCCCCAGCATTTT CASSLYHSTGHQPQHF